One and the same sample provided the 9 T cell receptor beta chains below, sequenced in a study of shared clonotypes between healthy human individuals. Sequenced by immunoSEQ multiplex PCR; TCRdb stores in-frame clones only, minus some. The sample contains about 580,000 clones, about 98% of which appear only once. Naive CD8 populations comprised CD45RO-negative cells positively selected for CCR7, excluding terminally differentiated effector memory CD45RA+ cells. The sequenced sample was naive CD8+ T cells sorted from blood. The receptors were sampled from a man aged 25-45 years in good health.

The chain recombines TRBV10-3 with TRBJ2-2; D call uncertain. This CDR3 comprises 15 residues. The V gene lost 0 bases and the J gene lost 0 bases, with 5 bases spanning the gap. The V gene's germline CDR1 is ENHRY and CDR2 SYGVKD. CDR3 sequence: CAISESLANTGELFF. CDR3 DNA sequence: TGTGCCATCAGTGAGTCGTTAGCGAACACCGGGGAGCTGTTTTTT.

The chain employs TRBV4-1 and TRBJ1-1, with 7 bases identical to TRBD1. Trimming took 3 bases from V and 6 from J; bases not matched to a gene: 7. Germline CDR1 is MGHRA and CDR2 is YSYEKL. The length of the CDR3 is 14 residues. The CDR3 DNA reads TGCGCCAGCAGCCAGGAGACAGGGTTCGCTGAAGCTTTCTTT. It encodes CASSQETGFAEAFF.

J is TRBJ1-1 and V is TRBV5-4; 7 bases are shared with TRBD1. V lost 0 bases to trimming and J lost 2 bases; unmatched junction nucleotides: 7. This CDR3 spans 16 amino acids. CDR1 and CDR2 (germline): SGHNT, YYREEE (reference sequence). For the CDR3, the DNA is TGTGCCAGCAGCTTGGGACAGGGAGCCCCCAACACTGAAGCTTTCTTT. The encoded protein is CASSLGQGAPNTEAFF. The variable domain in full, completed from reference TRBV5-4 and TRBJ1-1, reads ETGVTQSPTHLIKTRGQQVTLRCSSQSGHNTVSWYQQALGQGPQFIFQYYREEENGRGNFPPRFSGLQFPNYSSELNVNALELDDSALYLCASSLGQGAPNTEAFFGQGTRLTVV.

The chain uses TRBV5-1 and TRBJ2-7; possible D gene TRBD1, 5 bases. This CDR3 is 17 amino acids long. Deletions cut 1 base from V and 1 base from J, with 18 bases between. In germline, CDR1 is SGHRS, CDR2 YFSETQ. The CDR3 protein is CASSLSVLQDSSYEQYF. In DNA, the CDR3 is TGCGCCAGCAGCTTGAGTGTGCTACAGGATTCTTCCTACGAGCAGTACTTC.

Details on this clone: Other DNA variants within this sample encode the same CDR3. The chain links TRBV4-3 to TRBJ2-7; D is uncertain. This CDR3 comprises 12 residues. Germline CDR1 is LGHNA and CDR2 is YSLEER. Trimming shortened V by 0 bases and J by 7 bases, and 7 bases separated the two germline ends. CDR3 loop: CASSQDLGEQYF. CDR3 nucleotides: TGCGCCAGCAGCCAAGATCTTGGGGAGCAGTACTTC.

The chain has TRBV6-6 and TRBJ2-1; D possibly corresponds to TRBD1 (6 bases). Germline V gene data show CDR1 as MNHNY and CDR2 as SVGAGI (reference sequence). The CDR3 spans 15 residues. V was pared by 4 bases and J by 5 bases, with 15 bases between. The CDR3 nucleotides are TGTGCCAGCAGTTGGGGACAACGGGAAGACAATGAGCAGTTCTTC. Translation: CASSWGQREDNEQFF.

This clone was counted a single time. The gene calls are TRBV10-3 and TRBJ2-1, with TRBD2 matching 7 bases. The germline V gene has CDR1 ENHRY and CDR2 SYGVKD. The CDR3 extends over 14 amino acids. The J segment lost 9 bases and the V segment lost 0 bases, leaving 5 bases of the junction unmatched. CDR3 residues: CAISESGGPAEQFF. The DNA of the CDR3 is TGTGCCATCAGTGAGTCGGGAGGGCCTGCTGAGCAGTTCTTC.

CDR3 region: CATQQGFYGYTF. CDR3 nucleotide sequence: TGTGCCACGCAACAGGGGTTCTATGGCTACACCTTC. V usage is TRBV28 and J usage is TRBJ1-2; 7 bases fit TRBD1. CDR1 is MDHEN, CDR2 SYDVKM, per germline. The CDR3 runs to 12 residues. J was trimmed by 4 bases and V by 10 bases; bases with no gene match: 6.

The count of this clone is one. The genes are TRBV4-1 and TRBJ2-2; TRBD2 matches at 7 bases. The J segment lost 16 bases and the V segment lost 0 bases, leaving 14 bases of the junction unmatched. The CDR3 contains 15 residues. Germline V gene sequence: CDR1 MGHRA, CDR2 YSYEKL. The DNA of the CDR3 is TGCGCCAGCAGCCAAGAAGGGCAGCGGGACGGGGAGGGGTTTTTT. Its protein is CASSQEGQRDGEGFF.